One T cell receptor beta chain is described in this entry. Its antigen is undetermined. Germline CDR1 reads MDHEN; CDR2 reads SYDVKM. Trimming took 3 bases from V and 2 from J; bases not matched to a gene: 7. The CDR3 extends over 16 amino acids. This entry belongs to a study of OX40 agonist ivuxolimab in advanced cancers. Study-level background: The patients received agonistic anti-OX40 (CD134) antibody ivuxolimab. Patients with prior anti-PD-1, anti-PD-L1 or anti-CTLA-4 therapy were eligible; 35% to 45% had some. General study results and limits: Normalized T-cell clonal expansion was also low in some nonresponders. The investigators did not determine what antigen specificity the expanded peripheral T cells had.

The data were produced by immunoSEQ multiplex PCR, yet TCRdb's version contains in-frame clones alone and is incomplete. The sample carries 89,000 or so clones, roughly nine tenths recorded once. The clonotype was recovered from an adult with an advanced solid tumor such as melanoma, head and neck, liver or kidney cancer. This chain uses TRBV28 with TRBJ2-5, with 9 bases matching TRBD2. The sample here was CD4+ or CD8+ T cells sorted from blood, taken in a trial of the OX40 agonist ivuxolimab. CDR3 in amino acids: CASSLRRGGPQETQYF. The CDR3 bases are TGTGCCAGCAGTTTGAGGCGGGGGGGCCCGCAAGAGACCCAGTACTTC.